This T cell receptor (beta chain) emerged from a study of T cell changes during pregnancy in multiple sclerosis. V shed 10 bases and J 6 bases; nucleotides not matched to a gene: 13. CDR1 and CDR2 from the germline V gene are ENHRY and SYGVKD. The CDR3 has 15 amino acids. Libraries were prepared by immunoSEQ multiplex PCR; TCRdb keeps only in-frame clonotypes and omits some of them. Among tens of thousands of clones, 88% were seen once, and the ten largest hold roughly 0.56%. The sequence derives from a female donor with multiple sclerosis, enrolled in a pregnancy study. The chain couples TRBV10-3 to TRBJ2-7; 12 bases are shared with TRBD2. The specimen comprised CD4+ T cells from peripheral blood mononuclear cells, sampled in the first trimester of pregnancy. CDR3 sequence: CATSGLAGSLAEQYF. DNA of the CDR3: TGTGCCACCTCGGGACTAGCGGGCTCCTTAGCCGAGCAGTACTTC.